The 20 T cell receptor beta chains below all came from one sample that was sequenced in a study of blood T cell repertoires in COVID-19. Data came from immunoSEQ multiplex PCR; TCRdb stores just in-frame clones and leaves some out. The sample has roughly 140,000 clones; about 85% are singletons. Sequenced input: peripheral blood. Receptors originate from a woman aged 40-49 years with active or convalescent COVID-19.

The chain recombines TRBV3-1 (or the pseudogene TRBV3-2) with TRBJ1-6; 7 bases align to TRBD1. V gave up 5 bases and J gave up 9 bases; unmatched junction bases: 7. CDR3 length equals 14 residues. In germline, CDR1 is LGHDT, CDR2 YNNKEL (reference sequence). DNA of the CDR3: TGTGCCAGCAGCTCGACAGGGACGGGTTCACCCCTCCACTTT. Translating gives CASSSTGTGSPLHF.

The J gene is TRBJ2-4, the V gene TRBV4-3; TRBD2 is a possible D gene (5 bases). CDR1 is LGHNA, CDR2 YSLEER, per germline. This CDR3 has 20 amino acids. The germline V and J ends were trimmed by 1 base and 2 bases, with 24 bases remaining between them. The CDR3 region is CASSQASHSRGSYTKNIQYF. The CDR3 bases are TGCGCCAGCAGCCAAGCCTCCCACTCACGGGGAAGCTATACCAAAAACATTCAGTACTTC.

The chain has TRBV5-1 and TRBJ2-3; 9 bases are a match to TRBD2. There are 15 residues in the CDR3. The trim removed 2 bases at V and 1 base at J, leaving 2 bases unmatched. CDR1 and CDR2 (germline): SGHRS, YFSETQ. Here the CDR3 reads CASSFIAGGTDTQYF. The CDR3 DNA follows: TGCGCCAGCAGCTTCATAGCGGGAGGCACAGATACGCAGTATTTT.

This clone was seen just once. V and J are TRBV11-2 and TRBJ2-3, with 7 bases aligning to TRBD1. Germline CDR1 reads SGHAT; CDR2 reads FQNNGV. The CDR3 has 16 amino acids. V was pared by 5 bases and J by 10 bases, with 18 bases of the junction left unmatched. In DNA form, the CDR3 reads TGTGCCAGCAGCCAAGTTTCCGCGACAGGGTCCGTCCCGCAGTATTTT. Translating it yields CASSQVSATGSVPQYF.

This clone was observed a single time. The chain combines TRBV21-1 with TRBJ1-4; the table's TRBD1 call for D was not verified on the DNA. TRBV21-1 is a pseudogene locus. This CDR3 has 21 residues. The chain's CDR3 is CASSANREKGLISGSSEKLFF. In nucleotides, the CDR3 is TGTGCCAGCAGCGCGAACAGGGAAAAAGGTCTAATTTCCGGGTCCAGTGAAAAACTGTTTTTT.

The J gene is TRBJ2-7, the V gene TRBV28; TRBD1 might be the D (6 bases). From germline, CDR1 is MDHEN and CDR2 SYDVKM. The CDR3 runs to 15 residues. Trimming stripped 6 bases from V and 3 bases from J, with 18 bases between. Here the CDR3 reads CASSPTGLQSYEQYF. CDR3 DNA sequence: TGTGCCAGCAGCCCAACAGGGTTACAGAGCTACGAGCAGTACTTC.

The count of this clone is one. This chain joins TRBV12-3 or TRBV12-4 and TRBJ1-1, with D possibly matching TRBD1 (5 bases). CDR3 length equals 13 residues. V was shortened by 3 bases and J by 10 bases, with 15 bases between the two germline ends. The CDR3 sequence is CASSLVNSGLAFF. The CDR3 bases are TGTGCCAGCAGTTTGGTTAACTCAGGGCTAGCTTTCTTT.

The V gene is TRBV28, the J gene TRBJ1-1; TRBD1 matches 7 bases. The trim removed 6 bases at V and 3 bases at J, leaving 10 bases unmatched. Germline CDR1 is MDHEN and CDR2 is SYDVKM. The CDR3 is 15 amino acids. The CDR3 loop reads CASRPQGQRYTEAFF. In nucleotides, the CDR3 is TGTGCCAGCAGGCCACAGGGACAGAGATACACTGAAGCTTTCTTT.

The chain links TRBV18 to TRBJ2-1, with 9 positions matching TRBD1. The V gene end was trimmed by 6 bases and the J gene end by 6 bases; junction bases not matched to a gene: 6. From germline, CDR1 is KGHSH and CDR2 LQKENI. The CDR3 is 14 residues long. Here the CDR3 reads CASSAGQGINEQFF. The CDR3 bases are TGTGCCAGCTCGGCGGGACAGGGAATCAATGAGCAGTTCTTC.

This clone was detected once. The chain carries TRBV7-2 and TRBJ1-3, with unresolved D. V dropped 1 base and J dropped 8 bases, with 12 bases sitting between them. The CDR3 runs to 14 residues. The germline V gene encodes CDR1 SGHTA and CDR2 FQGNSA. The CDR3 here is CASSLGAAGHTIYF. In DNA, the CDR3 is TGTGCCAGCAGCTTAGGGGCGGCGGGCCACACCATATATTTT.

The J gene is TRBJ2-3, the V gene TRBV10-2; D perhaps matches TRBD1 (6 bases). Germline CDR1 and CDR2: WSHSY and SAAADI. The CDR3 is 15 amino acids. Trimming pared 8 bases from V and 0 bases from J, leaving 15 bases between. The CDR3 DNA reads TGCGCCAGCCGAAAAACTGGACAGAGCACAGATACGCAGTATTTT. Translated: CASRKTGQSTDTQYF.

This chain connects TRBV11-2 to TRBJ2-1; 8 positions agree with TRBD2. The ends lost 2 bases at V and 5 bases at J; junction bases unmatched: 5. The CDR3 contains 15 residues. CDR1 and CDR2 (germline): SGHAT, FQNNGV. CDR3: CASSLIRGGHNEQFF. The CDR3 region has the DNA TGTGCCAGCAGCTTAATCCGGGGGGGCCACAATGAGCAGTTCTTC.

Worth noting for this clone: The same CDR3 can be traced to other DNA sequences in this sample. The chain uses TRBV19 and TRBJ2-2; D gene unclear. V was pared by 1 base and J by 1 base, with 16 bases between. Germline lookup yields CDR1 LNHDA and CDR2 SQIVND (reference sequence). The CDR3 consists of 18 residues. The CDR3 DNA reads as TGTGCCAGTAGTATAGGCTGGCGGTTCCTGGGGAACACCGGGGAGCTGTTTTTT. This sequence encodes CASSIGWRFLGNTGELFF.

This chain joins TRBV10-2 and TRBJ1-5, with 11 positions matching TRBD1. Germline CDR1 WSHSY, CDR2 SAAADI. This CDR3 is built from 22 residues. With 6 bases clipped from V and 1 base from J, the junction kept 23 bases outside the gene matches. This CDR3 is CASSKPPPPGTGGSLSNQPQHF. In DNA, the CDR3 is TGCGCCAGCAGCAAGCCCCCTCCGCCGGGGACAGGGGGTTCGCTCAGCAATCAGCCCCAGCATTTT.

The chain employs TRBV29-1 and TRBJ1-1, with D perhaps TRBD1 (5 bases). There are 15 residues in the CDR3. Germline values: CDR1 SQVTM, CDR2 ANQGSEA. V shed 7 bases and J shed 1 base, with 19 bases lying between them. The CDR3 reads CSAKGLGIANTEAFF. The CDR3 DNA follows: TGCAGCGCCAAGGGGTTGGGGATCGCGAACACTGAAGCTTTCTTT.

The CDR3 nucleotides read TGTGCCAGCAGGACAGGTACTGAAGCTTTCTTT. Protein product: CASRTGTEAFF. V and J are TRBV27 and TRBJ1-1, with D tentatively TRBD1 (6 bases). Trimming removed 6 bases at V and 5 bases at J, with 7 bases between. Per the germline V gene, CDR1 is MNHEY and CDR2 is SMNVEV (reference sequence). The CDR3 is made up of 11 amino acids.

This clone appeared a single time. The rearrangement uses TRBV5-1 and TRBJ2-1; 16 bases match TRBD2. Per the germline V gene, CDR1 is SGHRS and CDR2 is YFSETQ. The J segment lost 8 bases and the V segment lost 4 bases, leaving 9 bases of the junction unmatched. This CDR3 is 17 amino acids long. The CDR3 reads CASSPGTSGRGLDEQFF. As DNA, the CDR3 is TGCGCCAGCAGCCCAGGGACTAGCGGGAGGGGCCTGGATGAGCAGTTCTTC.

V and J are TRBV3-1 (or the pseudogene TRBV3-2) and TRBJ1-6; possible D gene TRBD1, 5 bases. This CDR3 spans 14 amino acids. CDR1 is LGHDT and CDR2 is YNNKEL in the germline V gene (reference sequence). V shed 6 bases and J shed 8 bases, with 14 bases lying between them. Here the CDR3 reads CASSAGMNYSPLHF. For the CDR3, the DNA is TGTGCCAGCAGTGCAGGGATGAACTATTCACCCCTCCACTTT.

The chain is built from TRBV18 and TRBJ1-4; TRBD1 matches 8 bases. From germline, CDR1 is KGHSH and CDR2 LQKENI. Trimming removed 6 bases from V and 8 bases from J; junction bases left unmatched: 5. This CDR3 has 13 residues. CDR3 sequence: CASSRGRREKLFF. In nucleotides, the CDR3 is TGTGCCAGCTCCAGGGGGCGGAGGGAAAAACTGTTTTTT.

V is TRBV21-1 and J is TRBJ1-2. TRBV21-1 is a pseudogene. The CDR3 covers 17 residues. The CDR3 protein is CASSPGKDGGSSYGYTF. CDR3 nucleotide sequence: TGTGCCAGCAGCCCCGGAAAAGATGGAGGGAGCAGCTATGGCTACACCTTC.